This T cell receptor beta chain was identified during a study of identical twins. TCRdb reprocessed the 5' RACE reads with MiXCR, giving one entry per CDR3 protein. The sample gives 1,800,000 or so distinct CDR3 sequences, under 35% of which show up once; about 0.27% is in the top ten. The CDR3 consists of 17 residues. The J segment lost 1 base and the V segment lost 7 bases, leaving 9 bases of the junction unmatched. This sequence was found in a newborn girl in good health. The gene calls are TRBV12-3 or TRBV12-4 and TRBJ2-5; 13 nucleotides align to TRBD2. Material: cord blood. CDR3: CASTLGLAGLVQETQYF. CDR3 DNA: TGTGCCAGCACCTTGGGACTAGCGGGACTTGTCCAAGAGACCCAGTACTTC.